A selection of T cell receptor beta chains follows, all from one sample in a study of technical replicates of blood from several donors. Sequencing used immunoSEQ multiplex PCR; TCRdb keeps in-frame clones, though not all of them. There are 100,000 or so clones in the sample; 96% occur only once, and approximately 0.21% lies in the top ten. Sequencing input: T cells isolated from PBMCs. Every receptor here comes from a human donor in good health. CDR3s include the opening cysteine and the closing phenylalanine or tryptophan. Each record gives: V gene, D gene, clone size, J gene, CDR3 protein, CDR3 DNA. A D gene is named only where the DNA matches it firmly. Expanded clones are given a class, and other clones once, few, many or no size at all.

TRBV27	TRBD1	NA	TRBJ1-2	CASSHRGSSYGYTF	TGTGCCAGCAGTCACAGGGGCAGTTCATATGGCTACACCTTC
TRBV6-5	NA	NA	TRBJ1-3	CASSLNQGLGNTIYF	TGTGCCAGCAGCCTGAACCAGGGTCTTGGAAACACCATATATTTT
TRBV6-6	TRBD1	NA	TRBJ1-2	CASTQGGRYGYTF	TGTGCCAGCACCCAGGGGGGACGTTATGGCTACACCTTC
TRBV19	TRBD2	NA	TRBJ2-1	CASRAGGPMDEQFF	TGTGCCAGTAGGGCGGGAGGGCCGATGGATGAGCAGTTCTTC
TRBV12-5	NA	NA	TRBJ2-3	CASGSVPHGGHTDTQYF	TGTGCTAGTGGTTCGGTTCCTCATGGCGGTCACACAGATACGCAGTATTTT
TRBV6-6	NA	NA	TRBJ1-1	CASSDLSGDKMAFF	TGTGCCAGCAGTGACCTCTCAGGGGACAAAATGGCTTTCTTT
TRBV18	NA	NA	TRBJ1-2	CASSPGGLGYTF	TGTGCCAGCTCCCCCGGGGGGCTAGGCTACACCTTC
TRBV19	NA	NA	TRBJ2-6	CASSIGLRVSGANVLTF	TGTGCCAGTAGTATAGGTCTCAGGGTCTCTGGGGCCAACGTCCTGACTTTC
TRBV28	NA	NA	TRBJ1-5	CAIETAHSNQPQHF	TGTGCCATCGAGACTGCGCATAGCAATCAGCCCCAGCATTTT
TRBV11-3	TRBD1	once	TRBJ1-1	CASSAPRQGTEAFF	TGTGCCAGCAGCGCTCCTCGACAGGGCACTGAAGCTTTCTTT
TRBV19	TRBD1	NA	TRBJ2-7	CASSIRDSAYEQYF	TGTGCCAGTAGTATTCGGGACAGCGCCTACGAGCAGTACTTC
TRBV5-4	TRBD1	NA	TRBJ1-3	CASSPGQRASGNTIYF	TGTGCCAGCAGCCCGGGACAGAGAGCCTCTGGAAACACCATATATTTT
TRBV28	TRBD1	NA	TRBJ1-2	CASSSVGQVGRYGYTF	TGTGCCAGCAGTTCAGTAGGACAGGTCGGTCGGTATGGCTACACCTTC
TRBV27	NA	NA	TRBJ2-5	CASSFRASLQETQYF	TGTGCCAGCAGTTTTAGGGCTAGCCTTCAAGAGACCCAGTACTTC
TRBV5-6	NA	NA	TRBJ1-6	CASSLGGGFGYNSPLHF	TGTGCCAGCAGCTTGGGCGGGGGCTTTGGATATAATTCACCCCTCCACTTT
TRBV28	NA	NA	TRBJ2-1	CASETSLPYNEQFF	TGTGCCAGCGAGACTAGTTTGCCCTACAATGAGCAGTTCTTC
TRBV28	NA	NA	TRBJ1-5	CASSFSGYSNQPQHF	TGTGCCAGCAGTTTTTCGGGGTATAGCAATCAGCCCCAGCATTTT
TRBV6-6	TRBD2	NA	TRBJ2-5	CASEKSRGGTQETQYF	TGTGCCAGCGAAAAAAGTCGCGGGGGGACCCAAGAGACCCAGTACTTC
TRBV28	NA	NA	TRBJ2-1	CASTTTQYNEQFF	TGTGCCAGCACCACGACTCAATACAATGAGCAGTTCTTC
TRBV19	NA	NA	TRBJ2-3	CASSSGSTDTQYF	TGTGCCAGTAGTTCAGGGAGCACAGATACGCAGTATTTT
TRBV5-1	NA	NA	TRBJ1-1	CASSWGGSEEAFF	TGCGCCAGCAGCTGGGGGGGATCAGAAGAAGCTTTCTTT
TRBV6-5	TRBD2	NA	TRBJ2-7	CASTNGGRLPYEQYF	TGTGCCAGCACCAACGGCGGGAGGCTACCCTACGAGCAGTACTTC